This TCR beta chain was identified during a study of response to subunit inactivated influenza vaccine. TCRdb processed the RT-PCR reads anew with MiXCR; each CDR3 protein has one entry. The table includes some 540,000 distinct CDR3 sequences, 20% to 25% detected once. Regarding this clonotype: At one of its ends the junction is not consistent with the germline gene, which may arise from a read error.

This CDR3 has 16 residues. The germline CDR1 and CDR2 sequences are LGHNA and YNFKEQ. The same specimen was also included in a second study, on T cells expressing NK-cell markers. According to that study: What made the TCR beta cDNA was 5'RACE template switching with UMIs. TCR beta repertoires came from sorted CD3+CD56+NKG2C+, CD3+CD56+NKG2C- and CD3+CD56-NKG2C+ T cells. The sequencing cohort of eight donors included seven HCMV-seropositive individuals and one seronegative individual. An anti-gamma-delta TCR antibody restricted sorting to alpha-beta TCR T cells in several experiments. One observes that, in several donors, these clonotypes were also the leading ones within the CD3+CD56-NKG2C+ fraction.

This TCR derives from a man aged 50 to 60 who received an inactivated influenza vaccine. The genes are TRBV4-2 and TRBJ2-5, with 11 nucleotides matching TRBD2. The sample was CD4+ T cells sorted from PBMCs, taken about 13 days after vaccination. The CDR3 nucleotides read TGTGCCATCAGCCAAACCCCACTAGCGGGAGAAGAGACCCAGTACTTC. This gives the protein CAISQTPLAGEETQYF.